This T cell receptor beta chain was obtained from a study of T cells in Graves' hyperthyroidism and ophthalmopathy. Over 9 ml of fresh peripheral blood supplied the PBMCs. In germline, CDR1 is MDHEN, CDR2 SYDVKM. This CDR3 is 15 amino acids long. This clonotype has at least ten counts. A junction end diverges from the germline sequence, so it may reflect a read error. Using RNA transcripts as the source, TCR beta CDR3 regions were amplified. The study used the HTBI primer set for a first-round RT-PCR of the TCR CDR3. From the multiplex PCR reads, TCRdb called clonotypes with MiXCR, one entry per CDR3 protein. The sample shows 620,000 or so distinct CDR3 sequences, roughly 15% of them seen only once.

This rearrangement joins TRBV28 to TRBJ2-7; 12 bases line up with TRBD2. The sequenced sample consisted of blood. This TCR was recovered from a woman in her fifties or sixties with Graves' ophthalmopathy. In nucleotides, the CDR3 is TGCGCCAGCAGCAAAGGACTAGCGGGAACCTACGAGCAGTACTTC. This sequence encodes CASSKGLAGTYEQYF.